The source of this T cell receptor beta chain is a study of blood T cell repertoires in COVID-19. Categorization into cohorts depended on clinical history that participants reported. Recovery meant two consecutive negative NP/OP PCR tests, professional clearance, or resolved symptoms. This clone was detected once. CDR1 and CDR2 from the germline V gene are SNHLY and FYNNEI. With 8 bases clipped from V and 4 bases from J, the junction kept 4 bases outside the gene matches. This CDR3 has 12 residues. Repertoires were generated with immunoSEQ multiplex PCR, while TCRdb's copy carries only in-frame clones and drops some. The data show more than 200,000 clones, 80% to 90% seen once.

V usage is TRBV2 and J usage is TRBJ1-1; TRBD1 matches 7 bases. This clonotype was sampled from a woman aged 25 to 39 who had recovered from COVID-19. Sequencing used PBMCs or T cells enriched from blood (not recorded which). In DNA form, the CDR3 reads TGTGCCAGCGGGACAGATCTCACTGAAGCTTTCTTT. This encodes CASGTDLTEAFF.